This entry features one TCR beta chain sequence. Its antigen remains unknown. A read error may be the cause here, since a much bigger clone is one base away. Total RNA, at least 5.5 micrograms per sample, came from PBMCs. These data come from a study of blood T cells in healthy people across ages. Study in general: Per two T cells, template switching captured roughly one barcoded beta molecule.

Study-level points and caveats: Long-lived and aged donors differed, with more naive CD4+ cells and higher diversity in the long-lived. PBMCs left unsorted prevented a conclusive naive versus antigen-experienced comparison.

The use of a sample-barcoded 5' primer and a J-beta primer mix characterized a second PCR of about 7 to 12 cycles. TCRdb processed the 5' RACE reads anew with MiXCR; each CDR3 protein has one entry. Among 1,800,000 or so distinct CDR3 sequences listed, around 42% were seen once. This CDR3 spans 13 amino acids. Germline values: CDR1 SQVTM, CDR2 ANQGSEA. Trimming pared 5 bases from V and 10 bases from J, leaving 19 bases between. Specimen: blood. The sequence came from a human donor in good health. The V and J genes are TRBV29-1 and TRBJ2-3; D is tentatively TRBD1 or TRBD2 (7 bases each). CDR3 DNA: TGCAGCGTTCTGCAGGGGGGGGCCGAGGCGCAGTATTTT. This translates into CSVLQGGAEAQYF.